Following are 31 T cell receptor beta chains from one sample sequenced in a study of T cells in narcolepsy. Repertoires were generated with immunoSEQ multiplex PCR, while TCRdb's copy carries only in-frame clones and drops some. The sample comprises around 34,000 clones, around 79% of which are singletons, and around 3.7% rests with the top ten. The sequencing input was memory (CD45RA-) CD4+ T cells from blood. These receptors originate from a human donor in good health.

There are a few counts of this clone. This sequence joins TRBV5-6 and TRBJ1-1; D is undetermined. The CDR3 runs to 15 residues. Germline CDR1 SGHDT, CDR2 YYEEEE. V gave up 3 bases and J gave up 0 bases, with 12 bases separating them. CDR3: CASSWTGSMNTEAFF. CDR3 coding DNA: TGTGCCAGCAGCTGGACCGGGTCCATGAACACTGAAGCTTTCTTT.

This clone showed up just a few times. CDR3 sequence (DNA): TGCAGCGTTGTCGATCCGCGGGATGGCTACACCTTC. Protein sequence: CSVVDPRDGYTF. The rearrangement uses TRBV29-1 and TRBJ1-2; D gene uncertain. Germline values: CDR1 SQVTM, CDR2 ANQGSEA. The germline V and J ends were trimmed by 4 bases and 6 bases, with 12 bases remaining between them. The CDR3 runs to 12 residues.

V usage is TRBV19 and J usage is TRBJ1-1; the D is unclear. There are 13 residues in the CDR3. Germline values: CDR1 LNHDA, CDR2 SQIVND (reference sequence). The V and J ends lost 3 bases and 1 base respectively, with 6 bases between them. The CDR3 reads CASSIDGNTEAFF. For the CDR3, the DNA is TGTGCCAGTAGTATCGATGGGAACACTGAAGCTTTCTTT.

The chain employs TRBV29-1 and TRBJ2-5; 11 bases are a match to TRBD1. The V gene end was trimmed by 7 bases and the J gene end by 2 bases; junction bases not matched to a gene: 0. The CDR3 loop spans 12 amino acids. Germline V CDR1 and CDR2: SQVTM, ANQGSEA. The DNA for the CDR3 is TGCAGCGGGGACAGGGGGCAAGAGACCCAGTACTTC. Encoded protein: CSGDRGQETQYF. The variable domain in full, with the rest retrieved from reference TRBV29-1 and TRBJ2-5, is SAVISQKPSRDICQRGTSLTIQCQVDSQVTMMFWYRQQPGQSLTLIATANQGSEATYESGFVIDKFPISRPNLTFSTLTVSNMSPEDSSIYLCSGDRGQETQYFGPGTRLLVL.

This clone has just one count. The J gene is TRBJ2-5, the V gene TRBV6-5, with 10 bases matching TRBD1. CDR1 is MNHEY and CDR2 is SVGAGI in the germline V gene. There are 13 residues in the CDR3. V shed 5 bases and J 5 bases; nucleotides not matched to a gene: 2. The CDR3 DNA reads TGTGCCAGCAGTAGGACAGGGGGGGAGACCCAGTACTTC. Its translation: CASSRTGGETQYF.

The CDR3, as DNA: TGTGCCAGCAGCGTCATTATCGGGGGGAGCTATGGCTACACCTTC. This sequence encodes CASSVIIGGSYGYTF. The chain employs TRBV2 and TRBJ1-2; weak D call: TRBD1 (5 bases). Germline assignment: CDR1 SNHLY and CDR2 FYNNEI. This CDR3 contains 15 residues. V lost 6 bases, J lost 4 bases, and 18 bases lay in between.

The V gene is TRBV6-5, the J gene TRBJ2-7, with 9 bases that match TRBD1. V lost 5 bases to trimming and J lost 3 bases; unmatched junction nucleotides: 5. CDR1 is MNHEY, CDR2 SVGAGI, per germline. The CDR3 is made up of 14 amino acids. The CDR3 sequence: CASSLPTGGYEQYF. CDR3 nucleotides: TGTGCCAGCAGTCTGCCGACAGGGGGCTACGAGCAGTACTTC.

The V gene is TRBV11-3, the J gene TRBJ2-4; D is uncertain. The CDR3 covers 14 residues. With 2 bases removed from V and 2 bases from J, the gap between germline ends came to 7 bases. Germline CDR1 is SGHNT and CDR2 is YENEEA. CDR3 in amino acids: CASSLSGPKNIQYF. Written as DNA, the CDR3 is TGTGCCAGCAGCTTATCCGGACCCAAAAACATTCAGTACTTC.

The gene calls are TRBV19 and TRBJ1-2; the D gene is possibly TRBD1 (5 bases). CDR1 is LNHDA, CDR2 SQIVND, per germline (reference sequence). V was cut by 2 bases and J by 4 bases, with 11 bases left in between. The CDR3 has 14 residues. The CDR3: CASSITRQIYGYTF. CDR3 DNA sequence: TGTGCCAGTAGTATAACTAGACAGATCTATGGCTACACCTTC. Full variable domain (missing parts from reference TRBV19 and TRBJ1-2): DGGITQSPKYLFRKEGQNVTLSCEQNLNHDAMYWYRQDPGQGLRLIYYSQIVNDFQKGDIAEGYSVSREKKESFPLTVTSAQKNPTAFYLCASSITRQIYGYTFGSGTRLTVV.

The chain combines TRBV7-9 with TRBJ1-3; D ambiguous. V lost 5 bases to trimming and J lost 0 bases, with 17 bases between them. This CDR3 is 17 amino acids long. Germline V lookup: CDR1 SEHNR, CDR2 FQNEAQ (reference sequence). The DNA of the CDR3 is TGTGCCAGCAGCCTCTTCGACCGACTGAGCTCTGGAAACACCATATATTTT. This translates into CASSLFDRLSSGNTIYF.

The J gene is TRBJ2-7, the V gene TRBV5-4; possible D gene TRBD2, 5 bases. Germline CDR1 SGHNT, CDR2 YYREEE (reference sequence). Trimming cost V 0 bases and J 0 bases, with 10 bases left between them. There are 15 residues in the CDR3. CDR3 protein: CASSLGTLSSYEQYF. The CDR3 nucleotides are TGTGCCAGCAGCTTGGGGACTCTCAGCTCCTACGAGCAGTACTTC.

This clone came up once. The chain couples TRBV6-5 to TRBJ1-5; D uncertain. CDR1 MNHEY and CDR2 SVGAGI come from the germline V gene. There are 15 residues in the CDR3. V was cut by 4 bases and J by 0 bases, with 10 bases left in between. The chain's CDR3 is CASSFKWNSNQPQHF. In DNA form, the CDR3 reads TGTGCCAGCAGTTTTAAGTGGAATAGCAATCAGCCCCAGCATTTT.

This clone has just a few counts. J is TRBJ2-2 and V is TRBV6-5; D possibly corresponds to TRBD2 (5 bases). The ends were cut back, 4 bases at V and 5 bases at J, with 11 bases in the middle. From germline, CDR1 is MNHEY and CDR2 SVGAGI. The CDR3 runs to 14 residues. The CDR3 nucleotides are TGTGCCAGCAGTTTAGAGTCGGGGACCGGGGAGCTGTTTTTT. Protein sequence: CASSLESGTGELFF.

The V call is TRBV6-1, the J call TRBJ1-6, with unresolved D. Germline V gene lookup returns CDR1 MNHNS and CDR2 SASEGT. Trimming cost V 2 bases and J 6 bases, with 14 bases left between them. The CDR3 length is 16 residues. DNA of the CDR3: TGTGCCAGCAGTGAACGGGTGGCGACATCTAATTCACCCCTCCACTTT. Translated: CASSERVATSNSPLHF.

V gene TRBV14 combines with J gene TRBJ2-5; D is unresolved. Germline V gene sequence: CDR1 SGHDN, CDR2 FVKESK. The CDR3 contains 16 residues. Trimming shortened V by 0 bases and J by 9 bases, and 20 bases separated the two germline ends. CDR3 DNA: TGTGCCAGCAGCCAAGATTCTCCCCGAACTCTGGCGGCCCAGTACTTC. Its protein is CASSQDSPRTLAAQYF.

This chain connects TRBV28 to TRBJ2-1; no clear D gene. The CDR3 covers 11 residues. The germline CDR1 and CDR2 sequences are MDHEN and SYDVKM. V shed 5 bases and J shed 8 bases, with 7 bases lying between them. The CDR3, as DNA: TGTGCCAGCAGTCCAAAGGATGAGCAGTTCTTC. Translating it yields CASSPKDEQFF. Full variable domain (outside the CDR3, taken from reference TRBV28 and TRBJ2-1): DVKVTQSSRYLVKRTGEKVFLECVQDMDHENMFWYRQDPGLGLRLIYFSYDVKMKEKGDIPEGYSVSREKKERFSLILESASTNQTSMYLCASSPKDEQFFGPGTRLTVL.

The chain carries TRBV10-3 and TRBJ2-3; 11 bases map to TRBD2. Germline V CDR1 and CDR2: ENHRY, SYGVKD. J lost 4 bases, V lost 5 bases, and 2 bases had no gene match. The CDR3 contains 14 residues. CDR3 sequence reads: CAISSLAGADTQYF. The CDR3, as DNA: TGTGCCATCAGTTCACTAGCGGGAGCAGATACGCAGTATTTT.

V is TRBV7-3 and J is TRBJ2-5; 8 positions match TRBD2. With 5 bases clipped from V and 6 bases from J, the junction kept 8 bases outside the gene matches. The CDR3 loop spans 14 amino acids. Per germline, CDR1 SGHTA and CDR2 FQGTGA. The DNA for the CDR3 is TGTGCCAGCAGCCCCGGACTAGCTGAGAAGACCCAGTACTTC. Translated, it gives CASSPGLAEKTQYF.

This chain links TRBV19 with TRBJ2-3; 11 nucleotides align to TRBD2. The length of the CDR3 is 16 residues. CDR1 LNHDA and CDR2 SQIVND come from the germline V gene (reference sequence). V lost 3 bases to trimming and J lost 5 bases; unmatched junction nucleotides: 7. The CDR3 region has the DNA TGTGCCAGTAGTATCGGCAGACTAGCGGGAAAAGATACGCAGTATTTT. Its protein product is CASSIGRLAGKDTQYF.

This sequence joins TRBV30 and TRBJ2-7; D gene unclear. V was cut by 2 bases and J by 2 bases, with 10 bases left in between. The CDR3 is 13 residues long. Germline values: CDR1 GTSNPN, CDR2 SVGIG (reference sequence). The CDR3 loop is CAWSRIGTYEQYF. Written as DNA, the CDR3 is TGTGCCTGGAGTAGAATCGGTACCTACGAGCAGTACTTC. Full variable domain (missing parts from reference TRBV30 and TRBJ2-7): SQTIHQWPATLVQPVGSPLSLECTVEGTSNPNLYWYRQAAGRGLQLLFYSVGIGQISSEVPQNLSASRPQDRQFILSSKKLLLSDSGFYLCAWSRIGTYEQYFGPGTRLTVT.

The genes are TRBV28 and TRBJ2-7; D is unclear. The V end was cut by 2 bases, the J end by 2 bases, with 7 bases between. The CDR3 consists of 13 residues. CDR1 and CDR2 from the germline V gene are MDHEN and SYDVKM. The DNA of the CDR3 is TGTGCCAGCAGTTTAGCCGCGACCTACGAGCAGTACTTC. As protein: CASSLAATYEQYF.

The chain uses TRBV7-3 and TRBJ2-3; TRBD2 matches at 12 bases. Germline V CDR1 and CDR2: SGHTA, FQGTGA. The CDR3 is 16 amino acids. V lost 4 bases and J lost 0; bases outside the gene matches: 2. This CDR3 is CASSYGTSGSTDTQYF. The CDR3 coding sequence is TGTGCCAGCAGCTACGGGACTAGCGGGAGCACAGATACGCAGTATTTT.

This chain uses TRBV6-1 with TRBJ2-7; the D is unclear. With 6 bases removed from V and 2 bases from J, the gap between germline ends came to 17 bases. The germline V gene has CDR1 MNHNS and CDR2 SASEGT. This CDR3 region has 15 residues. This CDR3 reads CASRRNRLDPYEQYF. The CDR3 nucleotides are TGTGCCAGCAGACGAAACAGACTCGACCCCTACGAGCAGTACTTC.

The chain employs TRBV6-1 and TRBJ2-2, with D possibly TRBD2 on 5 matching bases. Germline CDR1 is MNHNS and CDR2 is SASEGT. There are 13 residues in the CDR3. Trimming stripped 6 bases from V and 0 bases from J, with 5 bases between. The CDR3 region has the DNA TGTGCCAGCAGACTAGCGAACACCGGGGAGCTGTTTTTT. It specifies CASRLANTGELFF.

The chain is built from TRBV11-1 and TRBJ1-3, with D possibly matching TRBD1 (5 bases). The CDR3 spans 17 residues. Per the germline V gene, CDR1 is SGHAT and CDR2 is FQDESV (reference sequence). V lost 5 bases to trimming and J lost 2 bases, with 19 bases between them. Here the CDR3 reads CASSLEGKGSAGNTIYF. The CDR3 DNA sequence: TGTGCCAGCAGCCTAGAGGGGAAGGGGTCCGCTGGAAACACCATATATTTT.

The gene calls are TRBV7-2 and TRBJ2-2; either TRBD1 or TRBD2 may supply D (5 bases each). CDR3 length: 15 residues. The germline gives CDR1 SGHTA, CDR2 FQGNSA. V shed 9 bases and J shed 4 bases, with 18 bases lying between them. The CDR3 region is CASRGTPSTTGELFF. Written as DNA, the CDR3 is TGTGCCAGTCGTGGGACCCCGTCGACCACCGGGGAGCTGTTTTTT.

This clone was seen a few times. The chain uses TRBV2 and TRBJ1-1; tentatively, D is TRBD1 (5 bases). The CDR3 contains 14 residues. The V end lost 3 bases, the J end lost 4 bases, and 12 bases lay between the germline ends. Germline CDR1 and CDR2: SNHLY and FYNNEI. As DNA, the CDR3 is TGTGCCAGCAGTGATCGTCTCGGGGGCACTGAAGCTTTCTTT. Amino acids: CASSDRLGGTEAFF.

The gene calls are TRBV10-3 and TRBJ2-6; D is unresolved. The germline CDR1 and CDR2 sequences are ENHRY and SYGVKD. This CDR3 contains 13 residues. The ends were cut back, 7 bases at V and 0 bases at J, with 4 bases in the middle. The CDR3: CAIKDSGANVLTF. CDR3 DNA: TGTGCCATCAAAGACTCTGGGGCCAACGTCCTGACTTTC.

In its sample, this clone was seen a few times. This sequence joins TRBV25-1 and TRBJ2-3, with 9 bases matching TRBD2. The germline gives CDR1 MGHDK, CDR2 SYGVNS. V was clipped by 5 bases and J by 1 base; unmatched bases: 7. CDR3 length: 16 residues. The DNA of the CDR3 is TGTGCCAGCAGTTTACCCTTAGCGGGGGGCACAGATACGCAGTATTTT. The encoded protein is CASSLPLAGGTDTQYF. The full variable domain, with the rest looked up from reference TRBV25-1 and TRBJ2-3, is EADIYQTPRYLVIGTGKKITLECSQTMGHDKMYWYQQDPGMELHLIHYSYGVNSTEKGDLSSESTVSRIRTEHFPLTLESARPSHTSQYLCASSLPLAGGTDTQYFGPGTRLTVL.

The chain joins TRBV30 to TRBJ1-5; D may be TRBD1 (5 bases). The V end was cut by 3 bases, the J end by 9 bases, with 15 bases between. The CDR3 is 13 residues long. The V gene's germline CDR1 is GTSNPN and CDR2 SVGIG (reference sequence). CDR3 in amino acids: CAWSHQEGPPQHF. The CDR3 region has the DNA TGTGCCTGGAGCCACCAGGAGGGGCCGCCCCAGCATTTT.

This chain's CDR3 is CASSKCGDRVPSYEQYF. CDR3 nucleotides: TGTGCCAGCAGCAAATGCGGCGACAGGGTCCCCTCCTACGAGCAGTACTTC. The chain is built from TRBV21-1 and TRBJ2-7; TRBD1 is the table's D call, not checked against the DNA. TRBV21-1 is a pseudogene segment. The CDR3 length is 17 residues.